The sequence of this T cell receptor beta chain was determined in a study of cytomegalovirus exposure and HLA in healthy donors. General study findings and limits: Some TCR beta chains (164 of them) were listed as cytomegalovirus-associated. The CMV antigen specificity of a few CMV-associated chains was confirmed through in vitro analysis.

V was pared by 1 base and J by 4 bases, with 9 bases of the junction left unmatched. CDR3 length equals 18 residues. Germline CDR1 SGHNT, CDR2 YYREEE (reference sequence). It was with 60 Vbeta and 13 Jbeta primers that the PCR ran. TCRdb's table, derived via immunoSEQ multiplex PCR, lists solely in-frame clones and lacks some. Of 78,000 or so clones in the sample, about 81% are singletons; the top ten hold roughly 2.4%. Worth noting for this clone: Its antigen is unknown.

Sequencing was done on a sample of PBMCs. The source is a woman aged 45-59 years in good health and CMV-seronegative. The V and J genes are TRBV5-4 and TRBJ2-1; 12 bases are shared with TRBD2. CDR3 residues: CASSLRVGLAGSYNEQFF. CDR3 sequence (DNA): TGTGCCAGCAGCTTGCGGGTCGGACTAGCGGGATCTTACAATGAGCAGTTCTTC. Together with reference TRBV5-4 and TRBJ2-1, the CDR3 gives the full variable domain: ETGVTQSPTHLIKTRGQQVTLRCSSQSGHNTVSWYQQALGQGPQFIFQYYREEENGRGNFPPRFSGLQFPNYSSELNVNALELDDSALYLCASSLRVGLAGSYNEQFFGPGTRLTVL.